This T cell receptor beta chain was captured in a study of T cells in Graves' hyperthyroidism and ophthalmopathy. Broader study findings: Blood also carried most thyroid clonotypes expanded above 0.001. The model's output predicted ophthalmopathy at a median of about 6.5 months prior to onset.

Germline values: CDR1 MNHEY, CDR2 SVGEGT. Trimming shortened V by 0 bases and J by 0 bases, and 9 bases separated the two germline ends. The CDR3 is made up of 16 amino acids. To note about this clonotype: Its specificity is unknown.

Authors of the study amplified TCR beta CDR3 regions from RNA transcripts. The TCR CDR3 was amplified in a first-round RT-PCR using the HTBI primer set. TCRdb reprocessed the multiplex PCR reads via MiXCR and lists one record per CDR3 protein. Found here are hundreds of thousands of distinct CDR3 sequences, about 20% of them singletons; the top ten hold 50% to 75%. This receptor was identified in a man aged 25-40 years with Graves' ophthalmopathy. This chain uses TRBV6-2 or TRBV6-3 with TRBJ2-4; D is undetermined. Sample: blood. CDR3: CASSYSSASAKNIQYF. In DNA form, the CDR3 reads TGTGCCAGCAGTTACTCTTCAGCGTCAGCCAAAAACATTCAGTACTTC.